This T cell receptor (beta chain) stems from a study of T cells in localized non-small cell lung cancer. Whole-study findings and limits: Among the tissues sampled, uninvolved adjacent lung had the highest T cell clonality, above tumor.

Sequencing was performed with immunoSEQ multiplex PCR; in TCRdb, only in-frame clones are kept and a portion is missing. Of fewer than 3,000 clones detected, about 33% appear once; the ten largest clones hold more than 10%. As to this clone: Its specificity is not known.

This CDR3 has 19 residues. Germline V gives CDR1 MDHEN, CDR2 SYDVKM. V was shortened by 3 bases and J by 2 bases, with 26 bases between the two germline ends. Sequences were derived from normal lung tissue next to the tumor, sampled before any cancer treatment. The V and J genes are TRBV28 and TRBJ2-7, with D possibly matching TRBD2 (5 bases). The source is a man aged 40-75 years with stage I lung adenocarcinoma. CDR3 in DNA: TGTGCCAGCAGTTTCGGATCCGCCCATCTCTCGGAGGTACCCTACGAGCAGTACTTC. Its translation is CASSFGSAHLSEVPYEQYF.